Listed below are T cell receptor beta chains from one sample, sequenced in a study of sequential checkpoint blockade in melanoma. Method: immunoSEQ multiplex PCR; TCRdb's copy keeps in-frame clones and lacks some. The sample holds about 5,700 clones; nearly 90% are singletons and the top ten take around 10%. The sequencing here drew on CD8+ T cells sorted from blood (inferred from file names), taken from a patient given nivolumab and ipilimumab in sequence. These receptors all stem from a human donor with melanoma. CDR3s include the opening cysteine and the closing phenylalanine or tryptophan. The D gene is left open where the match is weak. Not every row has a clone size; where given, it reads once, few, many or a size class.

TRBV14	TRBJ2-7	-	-	CASSRQGTRGYEQYF	TGTGCCAGCAGCCGGCAGGGGACAAGAGGCTACGAGCAGTACTTC
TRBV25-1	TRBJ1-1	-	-	CASSTGGNTEAFF	TGTGCCAGCAGCACGGGGGGGAACACTGAAGCTTTCTTT
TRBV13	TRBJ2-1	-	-	CASRPTGLAYNEQFF	TGTGCCAGCAGACCTACAGGGCTAGCCTACAATGAGCAGTTCTTC
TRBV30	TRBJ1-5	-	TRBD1	CACRGGQGGGQPQHF	TGTGCCTGCCGGGGGGGACAGGGAGGCGGTCAGCCCCAGCATTTT
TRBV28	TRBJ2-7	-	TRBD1	CASSLAAGGPYEQYF	TGTGCCAGCAGTTTAGCGGCAGGGGGCCCCTACGAGCAGTACTTC
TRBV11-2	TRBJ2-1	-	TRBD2	CASSIAGGVDEQFF	TGTGCCAGCAGCATAGCGGGAGGGGTGGATGAGCAGTTCTTC
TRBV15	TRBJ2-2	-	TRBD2	CATRRTAGGDTGELFF	TGTGCCACCCGTCGAACGGCGGGAGGAGACACCGGGGAGCTGTTTTTT
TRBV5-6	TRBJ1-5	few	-	CASSLAGHRKSQPQHF	TGTGCCAGCAGCTTAGCGGGACACCGGAAGAGTCAGCCCCAGCATTTT
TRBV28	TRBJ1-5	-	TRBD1	CASRIAGTGPYQPQHF	TGTGCCAGCAGAATCGCCGGGACAGGCCCCTATCAGCCCCAGCATTTT
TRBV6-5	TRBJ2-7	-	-	CASRKNLESYEQYF	TGTGCCAGCAGAAAAAACCTTGAGAGTTACGAGCAGTACTTC
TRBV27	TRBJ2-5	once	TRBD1	CASSKGQGAVYVEQYF	TGTGCCAGCAGTAAGGGACAGGGGGCAGTCTACGTGGAGCAGTACTTC
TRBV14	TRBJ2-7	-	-	CASSWGGPYEQYF	TGTGCCAGCAGCTGGGGGGGCCCCTACGAGCAGTACTTC
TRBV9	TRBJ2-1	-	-	CASSVAIGEGEGNYNEQFF	TGTGCCAGCAGCGTAGCTATAGGAGAGGGGGAGGGGAACTACAATGAGCAGTTCTTC
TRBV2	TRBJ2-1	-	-	CASSEKGGFHSYNEQFF	TGTGCCAGCAGTGAAAAGGGCGGGTTTCACTCCTACAATGAGCAGTTCTTC
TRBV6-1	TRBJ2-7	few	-	CASSTSGTLHEQYF	TGTGCCAGCAGTACTTCTGGGACTCTCCACGAGCAGTACTTC
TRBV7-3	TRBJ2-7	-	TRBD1	CASSSDREASYEQYF	TGTGCCAGCAGCTCGGACAGGGAAGCATCCTACGAGCAGTACTTC
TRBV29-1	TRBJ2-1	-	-	CSVEDNSNEQFF	TGCAGCGTTGAAGATAACAGCAATGAGCAGTTCTTC
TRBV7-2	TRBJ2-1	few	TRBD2	CASSLFSGRGNEQFF	TGTGCCAGCAGCTTATTCAGCGGGAGAGGGAATGAGCAGTTCTTC
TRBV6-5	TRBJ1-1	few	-	CASSYSPQGTEAFF	TGTGCCAGCAGTTACTCGCCACAGGGCACTGAAGCTTTCTTT
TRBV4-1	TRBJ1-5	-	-	CASSQDPGNSNQPQHF	TGCGCCAGCAGCCAAGACCCAGGGAATAGCAATCAGCCCCAGCATTTT
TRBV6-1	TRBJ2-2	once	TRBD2	CASSDGRAEAGELFF	TGTGCCAGCAGTGACGGGAGGGCCGAGGCCGGGGAGCTGTTTTTT
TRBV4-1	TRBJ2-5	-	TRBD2	CASSQVTAGEQETQYF	TGCGCCAGCAGCCAAGTAACCGCGGGGGAACAAGAGACCCAGTACTTC
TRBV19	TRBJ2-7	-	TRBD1	CASSKGQGANEQYF	TGTGCCAGTAGTAAAGGGCAGGGGGCCAACGAGCAGTACTTC
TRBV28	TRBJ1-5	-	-	CASSSRQILWNQPQHF	TGTGCCAGCAGTTCAAGACAGATACTTTGGAATCAGCCCCAGCATTTT
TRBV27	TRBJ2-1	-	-	CASSLSGGGEQFF	TGTGCCAGCAGTTTATCGGGGGGAGGTGAGCAGTTCTTC
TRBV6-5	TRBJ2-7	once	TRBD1	CASSYASLAGGEQYF	TGTGCCAGCAGTTACGCGTCCTTGGCAGGGGGCGAGCAGTACTTC